Sequencing of this TCR beta chain was carried out in a study of graft-versus-host responses after intestinal transplantation. Whole-study findings and limits: Early post-transplant falls in HvG clones accompanied the peak levels of circulating GvH clones.

Sequencing was performed with immunoSEQ multiplex PCR; in TCRdb, only in-frame clones are kept and a portion is missing. This sample carries about 89,000 clones, roughly 93% of them seen once, and the ten largest clones take approximately 0.2%. Remarks on this clone: What it binds is unknown.

V lost 7 bases and J lost 7, with 12 bases in between. This CDR3 region has 12 residues. Germline CDR1 SGDLS, CDR2 YYNGEE. The chain uses TRBV9 and TRBJ2-1, with D possibly being TRBD1 or TRBD2 (5 bases each). The sequence came from a human donor who was the organ donor for an intestinal transplant. The source was unstimulated CD4+ T cells sorted from spleen or lymph node cells, collected before transplant. The CDR3 DNA follows: TGTGCCAGCTCCTTTGGGGGAAATGAGCAGTTCTTC. As protein: CASSFGGNEQFF. Drawing the rest from reference TRBV9 and TRBJ2-1, the complete variable domain is DSGVTQTPKHLITATGQRVTLRCSPRSGDLSVYWYQQSLDQGLQFLIQYYNGEERAKGNILERFSAQQFPDLHSELNLSSLELGDSALYFCASSFGGNEQFFGPGTRLTVL.